This paragraph covers one T cell receptor (beta chain) sequence. This record comes from a study of blood T cell repertoires in COVID-19. Study in general: Spain, Italy and the United States supplied samples that represented acute and convalescent COVID-19. Sources were T cells, B-cell-depleted T cells, or PBMCs; the material itself was cDNA or gDNA.

Original processing methods: For nucleated cells, counts were estimated from reference gene primer amplification. The method was immunoSEQ multiplex PCR; TCRdb's version includes in-frame clones alone and lacks a portion of them. The V and J calls and clone size are taken from that table; D and trimming were inferred from the DNA. The sample consists of about 150,000 clones, about four fifths of them appearing once. Deletions cut 0 bases from V and 7 bases from J, with 11 bases between. Germline values: CDR1 SGHRS, CDR2 YFSETQ. CDR3 length equals 15 residues. This clonotype originated in an elderly woman with active or convalescent COVID-19. This chain uses TRBV5-1 with TRBJ1-6, with D maybe TRBD1 (6 bases). The sample consisted of peripheral blood. The CDR3 nucleotides read TGCGCCAGCAGCTTGGGAACAGGGTCCAATTCACCCCTCCACTTT. Protein sequence: CASSLGTGSNSPLHF. Full variable domain (rest looked up from reference TRBV5-1 and TRBJ1-6): KAGVTQTPRYLIKTRGQQVTLSCSPISGHRSVSWYQQTPGQGLQFLFEYFSETQRNKGNFPGRFSGRQFSNSRSEMNVSTLELGDSALYLCASSLGTGSNSPLHFGNGTRLTVT.